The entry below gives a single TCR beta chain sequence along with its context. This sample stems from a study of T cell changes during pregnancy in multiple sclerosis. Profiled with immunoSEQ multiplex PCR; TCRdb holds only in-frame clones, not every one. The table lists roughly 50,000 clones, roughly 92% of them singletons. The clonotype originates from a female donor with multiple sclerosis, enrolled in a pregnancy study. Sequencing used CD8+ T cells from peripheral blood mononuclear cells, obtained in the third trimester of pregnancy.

CDR3 DNA sequence: TGCGCCAGCAGTGAGTCGCGACACACAGATACGCAGTATTTT. Its translation is CASSESRHTDTQYF. This chain links TRBV10-1 with TRBJ2-3; no definite D call. The CDR3 contains 14 residues. Germline CDR1 WNHNN, CDR2 SYGVQD (reference sequence). The V end lost 0 bases, the J end lost 2 bases, and 6 bases lay between the germline ends.